The next 26 T cell receptor beta chains were all read from a single sample in a study of cytomegalovirus exposure and HLA in healthy donors. The PCR ran on 60 Vbeta and 13 Jbeta primers. Using immunoSEQ multiplex PCR, the repertoire was profiled, and TCRdb retains in-frame clones only, with some absent. The sample lists 90,000 to 100,000 clones; approximately 79% were seen once. The sample consisted of PBMCs. Receptor source: a woman aged 60 to 75 in good health and CMV-seropositive.

The chain links TRBV18 to TRBJ2-2; 7 nucleotides line up with TRBD1. J lost 6 bases, V lost 8 bases, and 6 bases had no gene match. This CDR3 region has 13 residues. The germline CDR1 and CDR2 sequences are KGHSH and LQKENI. CDR3 sequence: CASKTGFPGELFF. The CDR3 bases are TGTGCCAGCAAGACAGGGTTTCCCGGGGAGCTGTTTTTT.

This clone came up once. This chain links TRBV6-5 with TRBJ2-5, with D possibly matching TRBD2 (5 bases). The last part of the DNA fits TRBJ2-7 better; the J call may be wrong. Germline CDR1 MNHEY, CDR2 SVGAGI. The CDR3 spans 14 residues. CDR3 loop: CASGLGLAKREQYF. The CDR3 DNA is TGTGCCAGCGGTCTAGGGCTAGCTAAGCGCGAGCAGTACTTC.

V usage is TRBV5-1 and J usage is TRBJ1-6; D call uncertain. Germline V CDR1 and CDR2: SGHRS, YFSETQ. The CDR3 is made up of 13 amino acids. The germline V and J ends were trimmed by 0 bases and 10 bases, with 8 bases remaining between them. The CDR3 reads CASSLDSQSPLHF. CDR3 sequence (DNA): TGCGCCAGCAGCTTGGACAGTCAATCACCCCTCCACTTT.

The rearrangement uses TRBV7-9 and TRBJ2-7; 9 positions agree with TRBD1. Trimming at V came to 2 bases and at J to 4 bases, leaving 9 bases not matched to a gene. The germline CDR1 and CDR2 sequences are SEHNR and FQNEAQ (reference sequence). This CDR3 has 16 residues. CDR3 DNA sequence: TGTGCCAGCAGCTTAACGGGACAGGGTGCTTCGTACGAGCAGTACTTC. Protein: CASSLTGQGASYEQYF.

J is TRBJ2-5 and V is TRBV5-4; D is undetermined. In germline, CDR1 is SGHNT, CDR2 YYREEE (reference sequence). With 2 bases removed from V and 0 bases from J, the gap between germline ends came to 14 bases. The CDR3 is made up of 16 amino acids. The CDR3 DNA reads TGTGCCAGCAGCTTAAAGTCAGGAACGTACCAAGAGACCCAGTACTTC. Translation: CASSLKSGTYQETQYF.

This rearrangement joins TRBV7-9 to TRBJ2-5; 13 nucleotides line up with TRBD2. This CDR3 has 17 residues. Germline V CDR1 and CDR2: SEHNR, FQNEAQ (reference sequence). V gave up 3 bases and J gave up 5 bases; unmatched junction bases: 9. The CDR3 coding sequence is TGTGCCAGCAGCTTGGGTACTAGCGGGAGGGAGGTGGAGACCCAGTACTTC. It codes for CASSLGTSGREVETQYF.

This chain connects TRBV2 to TRBJ2-7; 11 nucleotides line up with TRBD2. In germline, CDR1 is SNHLY, CDR2 FYNNEI. V was pared by 6 bases and J by 0 bases, with 16 bases of the junction left unmatched. The CDR3 sequence is 19 residues long. Written as DNA, the CDR3 is TGTGCCAGCAGGGTGTTAGCGGGAGGGGTATCAGCGTCCTCCTACGAGCAGTACTTC. Amino acid sequence: CASRVLAGGVSASSYEQYF.

The chain couples TRBV5-4 to TRBJ2-7; a possible D gene is TRBD2 (7 bases). The V end lost 3 bases, the J end lost 3 bases, and 19 bases lay between the germline ends. Germline CDR1 and CDR2: SGHNT and YYREEE (reference sequence). The CDR3 consists of 16 residues. This chain's CDR3 is CASSSGGAGTFYEQYF. CDR3 coding DNA: TGTGCCAGCAGCTCTGGGGGGGCCGGGACTTTCTACGAGCAGTACTTC.

This clone turned up a few times. This chain links TRBV5-1 with TRBJ1-1; D is possibly TRBD1 (5 bases). The germline V gene has CDR1 SGHRS and CDR2 YFSETQ. Between the trimmed V and J ends, which lost 3 bases and 5 bases, there was a span of 11 bases. The CDR3 covers 13 residues. CDR3 DNA: TGCGCCAGCAGCTCGCAGCAGGGTACTGAAGCTTTCTTT. Translated: CASSSQQGTEAFF.

The chain joins TRBV10-3 to TRBJ1-5, with D uncertain. From germline, CDR1 is ENHRY and CDR2 SYGVKD. Trimming took off 2 bases at V and 0 bases at J, with 11 bases between the two ends. CDR3 length equals 16 residues. Written as DNA, the CDR3 is TGTGCCATCAGTGAGCCAGGCGAATATAGCAATCAGCCCCAGCATTTT. Translating gives CAISEPGEYSNQPQHF.

V and J are TRBV13 and TRBJ2-7; D perhaps matches TRBD2 (6 bases). This CDR3 contains 11 residues. V lost 3 bases and J lost 10, with 10 bases in between. Germline CDR1 reads PRHDT; CDR2 reads FYEKMQ (reference sequence). CDR3 bases: TGTGCCAGCAGCTTGGGAGGACATCAGTACTTC. Translating gives CASSLGGHQYF.

This chain's CDR3 is CASSPGQGYNEQFF. CDR3 sequence (DNA): TGTGCCAGCAGCCCGGGACAGGGGTACAATGAGCAGTTCTTC. V is TRBV7-3 and J is TRBJ2-1; 10 bases align to TRBD1. CDR3 length: 14 residues. Losses at the gene ends were 5 bases for V and 4 bases for J; bases not matched to a gene: 2. In germline, CDR1 is SGHTA, CDR2 FQGTGA. Complete variable domain (other parts from reference TRBV7-3 and TRBJ2-1): GAGVSQTPSNKVTEKGKYVELRCDPISGHTALYWYRQSLGQGPEFLIYFQGTGAADDSGLPNDRFFAVRPEGSVSTLKIQRTERGDSAVYLCASSPGQGYNEQFFGPGTRLTVL.

The chain combines TRBV4-1 with TRBJ2-2, with 12 positions matching TRBD2. The junction had 0 bases not matched to a gene; V was cut back by 3 bases and J by 4 bases. Germline V lookup: CDR1 MGHRA, CDR2 YSYEKL. The CDR3 extends over 15 amino acids. CDR3 region: CASSQTSGSTGELFF. The CDR3 DNA reads TGCGCCAGCAGCCAGACTAGCGGGAGCACCGGGGAGCTGTTTTTT.

This clone appeared once. This specimen includes other DNA sequences encoding the same CDR3. The chain is built from TRBV5-1 and TRBJ2-7; 10 positions agree with TRBD1. V was clipped by 4 bases and J by 4 bases; unmatched bases: 2. Germline V gene lookup returns CDR1 SGHRS and CDR2 YFSETQ. The CDR3 is made up of 13 amino acids. CDR3 residues: CASSRDRGYEQYF. The CDR3 nucleotides are TGCGCCAGCAGCCGGGACAGGGGTTACGAGCAGTACTTC.

The CDR3 spells CASSQGTGYSTDIYGYTF. CDR3 bases: TGCGCCAGCAGCCAAGGGACAGGCTACTCCACGGACATCTATGGCTACACCTTC. V is TRBV4-1 and J is TRBJ1-2, with 7 bases aligning to TRBD1. V lost 1 base, J lost 4 bases, and 15 bases stayed unmatched. The CDR3 has 18 residues. Germline V gives CDR1 MGHRA, CDR2 YSYEKL.

About this clone: One base away lies a much larger clone, so this may be a sequencing read error. The rearrangement links TRBV7-2 to TRBJ2-1; possible D gene TRBD2, 5 bases. Trimming removed 3 bases at V and 10 bases at J, with 7 bases between. The CDR3 consists of 11 residues. Looked up from germline, CDR1 is SGHTA and CDR2 is FQGNSA. This CDR3 reads CASSFGLEQFF. CDR3 DNA sequence: TGTGCCAGCAGCTTCGGACTCGAGCAGTTCTTC. The entire variable domain, with the rest obtained from reference TRBV7-2 and TRBJ2-1, is as follows: GAGVSQSPSNKVTEKGKDVELRCDPISGHTALYWYRQSLGQGLEFLIYFQGNSAPDKSGLPSDRFSAERTGGSVSTLTIQRTQQEDSAVYLCASSFGLEQFFGPGTRLTVL.

The genes are TRBV28 and TRBJ1-2; D uncertain. Trimming took off 7 bases at V and 4 bases at J, with 13 bases between the two ends. Looked up from germline, CDR1 is MDHEN and CDR2 is SYDVKM. The CDR3 covers 13 residues. CDR3 sequence (DNA): TGTGCCAGCACCTATGATTCAACCTATGGCTACACCTTC. It specifies CASTYDSTYGYTF.

The gene calls are TRBV10-1 and TRBJ1-1, with 8 bases lining up with TRBD1. V shed 8 bases and J 4 bases; nucleotides not matched to a gene: 12. Germline V gene data show CDR1 as WNHNN and CDR2 as SYGVQD (reference sequence). CDR3 length: 15 residues. In DNA, the CDR3 is TGCGCCAGCCTTCGCGGACAGGGAATGAGCACTGAAGCTTTCTTT. Translation: CASLRGQGMSTEAFF.

The gene calls are TRBV14 and TRBJ2-2, with D perhaps TRBD1 (6 bases). Germline V lookup: CDR1 SGHDN, CDR2 FVKESK. The CDR3 has 15 amino acids. The V and J ends lost 6 bases and 5 bases respectively, with 16 bases between them. The CDR3 reads CASSHAGTSTGELFF. The CDR3 nucleotides read TGTGCCAGCAGTCATGCCGGGACATCGACCGGGGAGCTGTTTTTT. Together with reference TRBV14 and TRBJ2-2, the CDR3 gives the full variable domain: EAGVTQFPSHSVIEKGQTVTLRCDPISGHDNLYWYRRVMGKEIKFLLHFVKESKQDESGMPNNRFLAERTGGTYSTLKVQPAELEDSGVYFCASSHAGTSTGELFFGEGSRLTVL.

The V and J genes are TRBV29-1 and TRBJ2-2, with 9 bases identical to TRBD1. CDR3 length: 15 amino acids. V gave up 6 bases and J gave up 4 bases; unmatched junction bases: 9. Germline loops: CDR1 SQVTM, CDR2 ANQGSEA. The chain's CDR3 is CSVAGTGGTTGELFF. The CDR3 bases are TGCAGCGTAGCCGGAACAGGGGGCACCACCGGGGAGCTGTTTTTT.

The rearrangement joins TRBV5-8 to TRBJ1-5, with no clear D. This CDR3 contains 13 residues. Trimming pared 4 bases from V and 4 bases from J, leaving 9 bases between. The germline CDR1 and CDR2 sequences are SGHTS and YDEGEE. CDR3 sequence reads: CASSRPGNQPQHF. CDR3 nucleotide sequence: TGTGCCAGCAGCCGACCGGGAAATCAGCCCCAGCATTTT.

The chain recombines TRBV5-1 with TRBJ1-1, with TRBD1 as a possible D gene (5 bases). Germline V gene sequence: CDR1 SGHRS, CDR2 YFSETQ. V dropped 2 bases and J dropped 4 bases, with 27 bases sitting between them. The CDR3 extends over 19 amino acids. DNA of the CDR3: TGCGCCAGCAGCTTTACCGGGGTCGGGGGACCTGGGTTGAGCACTGAAGCTTTCTTT. The encoded protein is CASSFTGVGGPGLSTEAFF.

CDR3 nucleotides: TGTGCCAGCAGTTTAGCTAGGGGTAGCAATGAAAAACTGTTTTTT. It translates to CASSLARGSNEKLFF. V usage is TRBV28 and J usage is TRBJ1-4; D is possibly TRBD1 (5 bases). The CDR3 sequence is 15 residues long. The V and J ends lost 2 bases and 5 bases respectively, with 12 bases between them. Germline CDR1 is MDHEN and CDR2 is SYDVKM.

The chain employs TRBV2 and TRBJ2-7; D may be TRBD2 (5 bases). V lost 1 base, J lost 3 bases, and 19 bases lay in between. The CDR3 length is 17 residues. The germline CDR1 and CDR2 sequences are SNHLY and FYNNEI. The CDR3 sequence: CASSEGLWEFGDYEQYF. The CDR3 nucleotides are TGTGCCAGCAGTGAAGGGCTTTGGGAGTTTGGGGACTACGAGCAGTACTTC.

This chain uses TRBV28 with TRBJ1-4, with D perhaps matching TRBD1 (6 bases). The CDR3 extends over 18 amino acids. Per germline, CDR1 MDHEN and CDR2 SYDVKM. V was cut by 3 bases and J by 0 bases, with 17 bases left in between. CDR3 in amino acids: CASSFGFLGGSTNEKLFF. In DNA, the CDR3 is TGTGCCAGCAGTTTTGGATTCTTAGGGGGTTCAACTAATGAAAAACTGTTTTTT.

This clone was picked up a small number of times. The chain has TRBV4-1 and TRBJ2-1, with 8 nucleotides matching TRBD2. CDR3 length: 15 amino acids. The germline V gene encodes CDR1 MGHRA and CDR2 YSYEKL. Trimming cost V 4 bases and J 6 bases; bases outside gene matches: 8. The CDR3 loop is CASSPAVTSVNEQFF. The CDR3 DNA is TGCGCCAGCAGCCCCGCGGTGACTAGCGTCAATGAGCAGTTCTTC.